This TCR beta chain was captured by sequencing in a study of blood T cell repertoires in COVID-19. Study as a whole: PBMCs, B-cell-depleted T cells, or T cells provided the cDNA or gDNA that made up the material.

The CDR3 consists of 16 residues. CDR1 is SGHNT and CDR2 is YYREEE in the germline V gene (reference sequence). V shed 1 base, J shed 2 bases, and the junction held 6 bases outside the gene matches. Study members were between roughly 18 and 90 years old and lived in over 20 US regions. Clinical history as reported by participants underpinned cohort assignment. The table came from immunoSEQ multiplex PCR; TCRdb's copy has only in-frame clones and leaves some out. The sample has 250,000 to 350,000 clones, around 90% seen once. The sequence was collected from a man aged 55 to 70 who had recovered from COVID-19. This chain links TRBV5-4 with TRBJ2-5; 9 bases align to TRBD2. Sequencing was performed on PBMCs or T cells enriched from blood (not recorded which). In DNA, the CDR3 is TGTGCCAGCAGCTTGAATAGCGGGGGTCAACAAGAGACCCAGTACTTC. Its translation is CASSLNSGGQQETQYF.